The next 14 T cell receptor beta chains were all read from a single sample in a study of T cells in Graves' hyperthyroidism and ophthalmopathy. TCR beta CDR3 regions were amplified from RNA. The HTBI primer set was used in a first-round RT-PCR of the TCR CDR3. TCRdb itself ran the multiplex PCR reads through MiXCR, one entry per CDR3 protein. The sample consists of 300,000 to 500,000 distinct CDR3 sequences, about an eighth of them appearing once. The sequenced sample consisted of blood. These receptors came from a man aged 50-60 years with Graves' ophthalmopathy.

This clonotype was detected a few times. J is TRBJ1-4 and V is TRBV11-2; unclear D gene. The CDR3 runs to 15 residues. V lost 2 bases and J lost 6, with 13 bases in between. Germline V CDR1 and CDR2: SGHAT, FQNNGV. The CDR3 here is CASSLSMGFDEKLFF. CDR3 coding DNA: TGTGCCAGCAGCTTATCGATGGGGTTTGATGAAAAACTGTTTTTT.

This clonotype came up many times. The CDR3 bases are TGTGCCAGCAGCGTTGGCGGGTTCGCGAACACCGGGGAGCTGTTTTTT. Translated, it gives CASSVGGFANTGELFF. This chain uses TRBV9 with TRBJ2-2, with a tentative D call TRBD2 (5 bases). V was pared by 2 bases and J by 0 bases, with 11 bases between. The CDR3 runs 16 residues. CDR1 and CDR2 (germline): SGDLS, YYNGEE.

This clonotype came up many times. The V gene is TRBV30, the J gene TRBJ2-7, with 8 bases lining up with TRBD1. After removal of 2 bases from V and 6 bases from J, the junction contained 6 bases not matched to a gene. Germline lookup yields CDR1 GTSNPN and CDR2 SVGIG (reference sequence). CDR3 length: 13 residues. CDR3 region: CAWSPGTGREQYF. In DNA form, the CDR3 reads TGTGCCTGGAGTCCCGGGACAGGTCGCGAGCAGTACTTC.

Ten or more counts support this clonotype. This chain uses TRBV3-1 with TRBJ1-4; unclear D gene. The CDR3 spans 16 residues. Trimming pared 2 bases from V and 0 bases from J, leaving 10 bases between. CDR1 is LGHDT, CDR2 YNNKEL, per germline (reference sequence). CDR3 loop: CASSQRIGATNEKLFF. The CDR3 DNA is TGTGCCAGCAGCCAACGAATCGGGGCAACTAATGAAAAACTGTTTTTT. Full variable domain (rest looked up from reference TRBV3-1 and TRBJ1-4): DTAVSQTPKYLVTQMGNDKSIKCEQNLGHDTMYWYKQDSKKFLKIMFSYNNKELIINETVPNRFSPKSPDKAHLNLHINSLELGDSAVYFCASSQRIGATNEKLFFGSGTQLSVL.

The chain combines TRBV20-1 with TRBJ2-5; TRBD2 matches at 11 bases. Unmatched junction bases numbered 6, after V lost 7 bases and J lost 5 bases. The CDR3 extends over 13 amino acids. Germline V gene sequence: CDR1 DFQATT, CDR2 SNEGSKA (reference sequence). The CDR3: CSVQTSGTETQYF. CDR3 in DNA: TGCAGTGTCCAGACTAGCGGGACGGAGACCCAGTACTTC.

There are many counts of this clonotype. The chain recombines TRBV20-1 with TRBJ2-1; possible D gene TRBD2, 5 bases. The length of the CDR3 is 11 residues. V dropped 7 bases and J dropped 4 bases, with 8 bases sitting between them. Germline assignment: CDR1 DFQATT and CDR2 SNEGSKA (reference sequence). The CDR3 is CSVDYYNEQFF. The CDR3 coding sequence is TGCAGTGTTGACTATTACAATGAGCAGTTCTTC.

The chain has TRBV3-1 and TRBJ2-4, with D possibly being TRBD2 (6 bases). CDR1 is LGHDT and CDR2 is YNNKEL in the germline V gene (reference sequence). Trimming cost V 2 bases and J 11 bases, with 16 bases left between them. The CDR3 loop spans 14 amino acids. CDR3 DNA sequence: TGTGCCAGCAGCCAAACGATGACTAGTTTTTTTCAGTACTTC. Its protein product is CASSQTMTSFFQYF. The entire variable domain, with the rest obtained from reference TRBV3-1 and TRBJ2-4, is as follows: DTAVSQTPKYLVTQMGNDKSIKCEQNLGHDTMYWYKQDSKKFLKIMFSYNNKELIINETVPNRFSPKSPDKAHLNLHINSLELGDSAVYFCASSQTMTSFFQYFGAGTRLSVL.

The sample holds many counts of this clonotype. V usage is TRBV3-1 and J usage is TRBJ1-1; D is unclear. Germline assignment: CDR1 LGHDT and CDR2 YNNKEL (reference sequence). CDR3 length equals 13 residues. V was cut by 10 bases and J by 0 bases, with 12 bases left in between. CDR3 loop: CATSSSMNTEAFF. The CDR3 bases are TGTGCCACATCCTCCTCGATGAACACTGAAGCTTTCTTT.

The chain has TRBV6-2 or TRBV6-3 and TRBJ2-1; D might be TRBD2 (5 bases). Looked up from germline, CDR1 is MNHEY and CDR2 is SVGEGT. Trimming stripped 0 bases from V and 4 bases from J, with 19 bases between. The CDR3 has 18 amino acids. The chain's CDR3 is CASSYSPVSGGLYNEQFF. Written as DNA, the CDR3 is TGTGCCAGCAGTTACTCGCCCGTAAGTGGCGGGCTTTACAATGAGCAGTTCTTC.

This clonotype was counted a few times. The genes are TRBV10-3 and TRBJ1-1; possibly TRBD1 for D (6 bases). CDR1 and CDR2 from the germline V gene are ENHRY and SYGVKD. This CDR3 is 16 amino acids long. V shed 9 bases and J shed 0 bases, with 20 bases lying between them. CDR3 coding DNA: TGTGCCATAAGAGCCAGTGGGGGCGATATGAACACTGAAGCTTTCTTT. As protein: CAIRASGGDMNTEAFF.

This clonotype was found many times. The chain is built from TRBV12-3 or TRBV12-4 and TRBJ1-1, with a weak D call TRBD1 (6 bases). The CDR3 loop spans 13 amino acids. V was trimmed by 1 base and J by 6 bases, leaving 9 bases between them. CDR3: CASSLGGRPEAFF. DNA of the CDR3: TGTGCCAGCAGTTTAGGGGGGCGCCCTGAAGCTTTCTTT.

The sample holds many counts of this clonotype. The V and J genes are TRBV28 and TRBJ1-2; no clear D. CDR3 length: 13 amino acids. V was pared by 3 bases and J by 5 bases, with 10 bases between. Germline V gene sequence: CDR1 MDHEN, CDR2 SYDVKM. Written as DNA, the CDR3 is TGTGCCAGCAGTTTTGGGCATTCGTATGGCTACACCTTC. It is translated as CASSFGHSYGYTF.

This clonotype showed up many times. The chain recombines TRBV11-2 with TRBJ2-5, with a possible D match to TRBD2 (5 bases). The CDR3 consists of 13 residues. CDR1 is SGHAT, CDR2 FQNNGV, per germline. The V and J ends lost 1 base and 5 bases respectively, with 8 bases between them. Here the CDR3 DNA reads TGTGCCAGCAGCTTAGCGGGGTACGAGACCCAGTACTTC. Translating gives CASSLAGYETQYF.

The sample holds a few counts of this clonotype. This sequence joins TRBV20-1 and TRBJ1-2; 7 nucleotides match TRBD1. The CDR3 runs 13 residues. The trim removed 7 bases at V and 8 bases at J, leaving 13 bases unmatched. Germline V lookup: CDR1 DFQATT, CDR2 SNEGSKA (reference sequence). CDR3 bases: TGCAGTGTCGACGTAACAGGGGATGGGGGCTACACCTTC. Translating gives CSVDVTGDGGYTF.